This TCR beta chain was found in a study of blood T cell repertoires in COVID-19. Recruited during active infection, patients (from Seattle) were subsequently followed longitudinally. In the original workflow: Estimation of nucleated cell counts was performed using reference gene primer amplification. Produced via immunoSEQ multiplex PCR; TCRdb's table is partial and in-frame only. V and J calls and clone size are as listed in that table; D and trimming were resolved from the DNA. Seen here are 170,000 or so clones, around four fifths observed once, and the top ten hold about 8.3%. The length of the CDR3 is 14 residues. Trimming removed 2 bases at V and 4 bases at J, with 11 bases between. Germline values: CDR1 SGHVS, CDR2 FQNEAQ.

Sequencing was done on a sample of peripheral blood. The chain recombines TRBV7-8 with TRBJ1-1, with no clear D. The sequence was collected from a woman aged 65 to 85 with COVID-19, enrolled during active disease. CDR3: CASSLSGGGTEAFF. The CDR3 coding sequence is TGTGCCAGCAGCTTATCCGGAGGAGGCACTGAAGCTTTCTTT.